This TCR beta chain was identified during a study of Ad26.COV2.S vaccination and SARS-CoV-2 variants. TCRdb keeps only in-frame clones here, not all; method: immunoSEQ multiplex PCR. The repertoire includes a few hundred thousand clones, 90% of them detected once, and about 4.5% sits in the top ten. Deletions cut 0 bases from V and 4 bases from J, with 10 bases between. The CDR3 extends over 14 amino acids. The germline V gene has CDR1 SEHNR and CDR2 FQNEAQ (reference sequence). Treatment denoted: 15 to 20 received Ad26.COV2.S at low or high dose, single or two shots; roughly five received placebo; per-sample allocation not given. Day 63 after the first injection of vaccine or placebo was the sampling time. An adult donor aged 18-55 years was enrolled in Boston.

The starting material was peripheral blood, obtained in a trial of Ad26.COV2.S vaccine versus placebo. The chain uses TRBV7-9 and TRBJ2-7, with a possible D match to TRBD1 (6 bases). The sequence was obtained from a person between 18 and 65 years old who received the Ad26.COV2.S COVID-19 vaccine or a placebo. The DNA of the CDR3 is TGTGCCAGCAGCTTAGCGTCGACAGGATACGAGCAGTACTTC. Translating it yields CASSLASTGYEQYF.